This T cell receptor (beta chain) was obtained from a study of technical replicates of blood from a handful of donors (dated by TCRdb to about 2017). Deletion took 0 bases off V and 1 base off J, with a span of 10 bases between the germline ends. The germline V gene specifies SGHRS as CDR1 and YFSETQ as CDR2. The CDR3 measures 15 amino acids from cysteine to phenylalanine. The only DNA kept is the CDR3, 45 bases in frame from the first base. To prepare the library, the immunoSEQ multiplex PCR assay was applied. Entries here come from immuneACCESS through TCRdb and include only in-frame sequences with V and J called. Some clones fail to appear in such tables; in the studies checked, an unresolved V gene covers under half of the shortfall, and the cause of the remainder is unknown. This sample comprises around 89,000 clones, about 94% of them detected only once. In total, the top ten clones hold roughly 0.22% of the sample.

To note about this clone: Its specific antigen is unknown. No clone much larger than this one lies a single base away; base qualities are absent.

This TCR was sampled from a human donor in good health. Rearrangement joined TRBV5-1 to TRBJ2-5, and perhaps TRBD1 as D gene, on 6 matching bases. The sample consisted of T cells isolated from PBMCs. The sequence in DNA is TGCGCCAGCAGCTTGGCCGGCAGGGGCCAAGAGACCCAGTACTTC. The translation is CASSLAGRGQETQYF.